Shown below are 9 T cell receptor beta chains from a single sample sequenced in a study of shared clonotypes between healthy human individuals. Positive CCR7 selection of CD45RO-negative cells yielded the naive CD8 cells, and terminally differentiated effector memory CD45RA+ cells were excluded. Profiled with immunoSEQ multiplex PCR; TCRdb holds only in-frame clones, not every one. The profile shows roughly 1,800,000 clones, roughly 94% of them singletons. The specimen sequenced was naive CD8+ T cells sorted from blood. All receptors derive from a man in his late teens or twenties in good health.

Worth noting for this clone: Other DNA sequences of this sample code for an identical CDR3. This rearrangement joins TRBV28 to TRBJ2-7, with TRBD1 as a possible D gene (5 bases). Germline V CDR1 and CDR2: MDHEN, SYDVKM. The CDR3 loop spans 12 amino acids. Between the trimmed V and J ends, which lost 3 bases and 2 bases, there was a span of 5 bases. CDR3 nucleotides: TGTGCCAGCAGTTTGGACACCTACGAGCAGTACTTC. This codes for CASSLDTYEQYF.

This chain links TRBV4-3 with TRBJ1-1, with TRBD1 matching 8 bases. Germline V gives CDR1 LGHNA, CDR2 YSLEER. Losses at the gene ends were 0 bases for V and 8 bases for J; bases not matched to a gene: 8. This CDR3 is 15 amino acids long. The CDR3 nucleotides read TGCGCCAGCAGCCAAGACGACTCAGGGGGCCCAGAAGCTTTCTTT. Translation: CASSQDDSGGPEAFF.

The chain carries TRBV15 and TRBJ1-5; TRBD1 aligns across 11 bases. Germline V CDR1 and CDR2: LNHNV, YYDKDF (reference sequence). V gave up 4 bases and J gave up 5 bases; unmatched junction bases: 10. The CDR3 extends over 17 amino acids. CDR3 DNA: TGTGCCACCAGCACAATCGCCTCGGGACAGGGGGATCAGCCCCAGCATTTT. As protein: CATSTIASGQGDQPQHF.

The J gene is TRBJ2-1, the V gene TRBV10-1; 11 bases match TRBD2. Germline V gene data show CDR1 as WNHNN and CDR2 as SYGVQD (reference sequence). Germline trimming cut 2 bases from V and 4 bases from J; bases unmatched to any gene: 4. The CDR3 length is 16 residues. CDR3 sequence reads: CASSEGTSGTYNEQFF. Here the CDR3 DNA reads TGCGCCAGCAGTGAGGGGACTAGCGGAACTTACAATGAGCAGTTCTTC.

The chain has TRBV5-1 and TRBJ2-5; tentatively, D is TRBD1 (5 bases). Trimming took 0 bases from V and 3 from J, leaving 9 bases between them. Per germline, CDR1 SGHRS and CDR2 YFSETQ. This CDR3 spans 14 amino acids. Here the CDR3 DNA reads TGCGCCAGCAGCTTGGACAGGTTCGAAGAGACCCAGTACTTC. As protein: CASSLDRFEETQYF.

In its sample, this clone was seen once. This rearrangement joins TRBV6-1 to TRBJ1-2; the D gene is possibly TRBD1 (5 bases). CDR3 length: 15 residues. V was cut by 2 bases and J by 6 bases, with 16 bases left in between. The germline CDR1 and CDR2 sequences are MNHNS and SASEGT. CDR3 residues: CASSEWEGWGNGYTF. The CDR3 region has the DNA TGTGCCAGCAGTGAATGGGAGGGGTGGGGTAATGGCTACACCTTC.

V gene TRBV16 combines with J gene TRBJ1-6; D gene uncertain. The CDR3 loop spans 15 amino acids. The V gene's germline CDR1 is KGHSY and CDR2 FQNENV. V lost 2 bases and J lost 0, with 5 bases in between. The CDR3 DNA follows: TGTGCCAGCAGCCAAACAAGCTCCTATAATTCACCCCTCCACTTT. Translating it yields CASSQTSSYNSPLHF.

The gene calls are TRBV19 and TRBJ1-1, with D possibly TRBD1 on 5 matching bases. Germline assignment: CDR1 LNHDA and CDR2 SQIVND (reference sequence). V lost 10 bases and J 3 bases, leaving 12 bases between the germline ends. This CDR3 spans 12 amino acids. CDR3 sequence: CATEGPDTEAFF. In DNA form, the CDR3 reads TGTGCCACCGAGGGGCCAGACACTGAAGCTTTCTTT.

The CDR3 here is CASGIRENTEAFF. DNA for the CDR3: TGTGCCAGCGGGATACGGGAGAACACTGAAGCTTTCTTT. The chain recombines TRBV6-5 with TRBJ1-1; D gene uncertain. The CDR3 consists of 13 residues. Germline CDR1 MNHEY, CDR2 SVGAGI. The V end lost 8 bases, the J end lost 1 base, and 11 bases lay between the germline ends.